The sequence of this T cell receptor beta chain was determined in a study of OX40 agonist ivuxolimab in advanced cancers. Drawing of blood for sampling happened at baseline, at cycle 4 day 1, and at cycle 7 day 1. Sequencing was performed with immunoSEQ multiplex PCR; in TCRdb, only in-frame clones are kept and a portion is missing. The data hold 35,000 to 45,000 clones, with about 90% observed a single time. Germline V gene lookup returns CDR1 LGHNA and CDR2 YSLEER. The V and J ends lost 1 base and 2 bases respectively, with 8 bases between them. The CDR3 runs to 14 residues. The sequence was collected from an adult with an advanced solid tumor such as melanoma, head and neck, liver or kidney cancer. This chain joins TRBV4-3 and TRBJ2-5; D gene uncertain. The material was CD4+ or CD8+ T cells sorted from blood, obtained in a trial of the OX40 agonist ivuxolimab. The CDR3 DNA sequence: TGCGCCAGCAGCCAAGCCGGCAAGCAAGAGACCCAGTACTTC. It yields the protein CASSQAGKQETQYF.